This passage covers 29 T cell receptor beta chains from one sample sequenced in a study of control samples from healthy donors and cancer patients (dated by TCRdb to 2018 to 2020). Libraries were constructed by the immunoSEQ multiplex PCR assay. In its TCRdb copy, this immuneACCESS table keeps in-frame sequences only and misses some clones. Where compared with another copy, unresolved V genes explain less than half of these, and the others have no known cause. This sample has about 34,000 clones in its table, and around 86% of those were observed once. Approximately 1.5% of the sample rests with the top ten. Source material: PBMCs. These receptors all stem from a woman aged 40 to 55 with lung cancer.

CDR3 nucleotides: TGTGCCAGCAGCTTAGAAGGGACTAGCGGGGTCTACGAGCAGTACTTC. Amino acids: CASSLEGTSGVYEQYF. The chain couples TRBV7-9 to TRBJ2-7; 13 bases line up with TRBD2. With V trimmed by 1 base and J by 3 bases, 3 bases remained unmatched. Germline-derived CDR1 and CDR2 are SEHNR and FQNEAQ (reference sequence). There are 16 residues in the CDR3.

The rearrangement links TRBV4-3 to TRBJ2-5; 12 bases agree with TRBD2. V lost 4 bases, J lost 2 bases, and 20 bases stayed unmatched. CDR1 LGHNA and CDR2 YSLEER come from the germline V gene. The CDR3 length is 21 residues. This CDR3 reads CASSPRVWVASGGGFQETQYF. CDR3 DNA sequence: TGCGCCAGCAGCCCGAGAGTTTGGGTGGCTAGCGGGGGGGGTTTTCAAGAGACCCAGTACTTC.

V is TRBV25-1 and J is TRBJ2-1; D is tentatively TRBD1 or TRBD2 (6 bases each). The CDR3 totals 15 residues. Germline CDR1 and CDR2: MGHDK and SYGVNS. The V end was cut by 7 bases, the J end by 4 bases, with 17 bases between. This CDR3 reads CASTQTGALYNEQFF. Written as DNA, the CDR3 is TGTGCCAGCACGCAAACGGGGGCCTTATACAATGAGCAGTTCTTC.

Only a few counts were recorded for this clone. The CDR3 DNA sequence: TGTGCCAGCAGCTTTGTCGGACCGAACACTGAAGCTTTCTTT. It encodes CASSFVGPNTEAFF. The chain links TRBV7-9 to TRBJ1-1; D not resolved. The CDR3 loop spans 14 amino acids. Deletions cut 3 bases from V and 1 base from J, with 9 bases between. In germline, CDR1 is SEHNR, CDR2 FQNEAQ (reference sequence). Variable domain in full (rest from reference TRBV7-9 and TRBJ1-1): DTGVSQNPRHKITKRGQNVTFRCDPISEHNRLYWYRQTLGQGPEFLTYFQNEAQLEKSRLLSDRFSAERPKGSFSTLEIQRTEQGDSAMYLCASSFVGPNTEAFFGQGTRLTVV.

The chain links TRBV12-2 to TRBJ1-2; the listed D gene, TRBD1, was not tested against the DNA. TRBV12-2 counts as a pseudogene. The length of the CDR3 is 15 residues. CDR3 sequence: CASRLGQGIDYGYTF. Written as DNA, the CDR3 is TGTGCAAGTCGCTTAGGACAGGGGATTGACTATGGCTACACCTTC.

This clone has more than one count but fewer than ten. This chain connects TRBV7-3 to TRBJ2-1, with 9 bases aligning to TRBD1. Germline V lookup: CDR1 SGHTA, CDR2 FQGTGA. V was pared by 4 bases and J by 5 bases, with 6 bases of the junction left unmatched. The CDR3 is 15 residues long. In DNA form, the CDR3 reads TGTGCCAGCAGCTCCGGACAGGGGTATAACAATGAGCAGTTCTTC. Amino acids: CASSSGQGYNNEQFF.

The chain carries TRBV6-5 and TRBJ2-7; the D call may be TRBD1 or TRBD2 (5 bases each). This CDR3 region has 14 residues. Trimming removed 6 bases at V and 2 bases at J, with 14 bases between. Germline CDR1 MNHEY, CDR2 SVGAGI. The CDR3 DNA follows: TGTGCCAGCAGCCCCGGGATGGGGGCCTACGAGCAGTACTTC. Residues: CASSPGMGAYEQYF.

This clone occurred once. The rearrangement links TRBV25-1 to TRBJ2-3, with D possibly TRBD1 on 6 matching bases. The CDR3 runs 12 residues. Germline assignment: CDR1 MGHDK and CDR2 SYGVNS. Trimming cost V 7 bases and J 8 bases, with 13 bases left between them. The CDR3 DNA reads as TGTGCCAGCACAGGGGAAGCGAGTACGCAGTATTTT. Amino acid sequence: CASTGEASTQYF.

V usage is TRBV27 and J usage is TRBJ2-2; D unclear. Germline V gene sequence: CDR1 MNHEY, CDR2 SMNVEV (reference sequence). Trimming left V 6 bases short and J 8 bases short, with 7 bases between. This CDR3 is built from 11 residues. The CDR3: CASRSWGELFF. CDR3 nucleotide sequence: TGTGCCAGCAGATCGTGGGGGGAGCTGTTTTTT.

This clone was seen a single time. The V call is TRBV27, the J call TRBJ1-6, with D possibly matching TRBD1 (5 bases). Between the trimmed V and J ends, which lost 8 bases and 13 bases, there was a span of 15 bases. The CDR3 totals 12 residues. Per the germline V gene, CDR1 is MNHEY and CDR2 is SMNVEV (reference sequence). CDR3 sequence reads: CASGYRDPPLHF. The CDR3 coding sequence is TGTGCCAGCGGCTACCGGGACCCCCCCCTCCACTTT.

For the CDR3, the DNA is TGTGCCAGCAGCGACTCTCGGGGGTCGGGAGTTTACAATGAGCAGTTCTTC. It specifies CASSDSRGSGVYNEQFF. This chain uses TRBV13 with TRBJ2-1; tentatively, D is TRBD2 (6 bases). Trimming pared 5 bases from V and 4 bases from J, leaving 21 bases between. Germline V lookup: CDR1 PRHDT, CDR2 FYEKMQ (reference sequence). This CDR3 comprises 17 residues. The complete variable domain, with remaining parts taken from reference TRBV13 and TRBJ2-1, reads AAGVIQSPRHLIKEKRETATLKCYPIPRHDTVYWYQQGPGQDPQFLISFYEKMQSDKGSIPDRFSAQQFSDYHSELNMSSLELGDSALYFCASSDSRGSGVYNEQFFGPGTRLTVL.

V usage is TRBV5-5 and J usage is TRBJ1-1; no definite D call. The CDR3 totals 14 residues. Germline lookup yields CDR1 SGHKS and CDR2 YYEKEE (reference sequence). V lost 1 base and J 4 bases, leaving 11 bases between the germline ends. DNA for the CDR3: TGTGCCAGCAGCTTGAGGGTTCTCGGCACTGAAGCTTTCTTT. Amino acid sequence: CASSLRVLGTEAFF.

This clone was detected once. This chain links TRBV25-1 with TRBJ1-4, with TRBD1 matching 7 bases. This CDR3 has 16 amino acids. Trimming cost V 4 bases and J 2 bases; bases outside gene matches: 7. Germline-derived CDR1 and CDR2 are MGHDK and SYGVNS. The CDR3 reads CASSGQGISTNEKLFF. CDR3 in DNA: TGTGCCAGCAGTGGACAGGGTATTTCGACTAATGAAAAACTGTTTTTT.

This chain joins TRBV3-1 (or the pseudogene TRBV3-2) and TRBJ1-3; TRBD1 might be the D (6 bases). The germline V gene encodes CDR1 LGHDT and CDR2 YNNKEL (reference sequence). This CDR3 has 15 residues. Trimming left V 0 bases short and J 8 bases short, with 14 bases between. The CDR3 protein is CASSQDLFRGDTIYF. For the CDR3, the DNA is TGTGCCAGCAGCCAAGATCTGTTTAGGGGGGACACCATATATTTT.

This clone was observed a single time. The gene calls are TRBV2 and TRBJ2-5; no definite D call. V dropped 3 bases and J dropped 1 base, with 3 bases sitting between them. This CDR3 comprises 12 residues. Germline V CDR1 and CDR2: SNHLY, FYNNEI. The CDR3 DNA reads as TGTGCCAGCAGTGAGGCCCAAGAGACCCAGTACTTC. Translating gives CASSEAQETQYF.

This chain uses TRBV5-8 with TRBJ1-1; weak D call: TRBD1 (6 bases). The CDR3 sequence is 17 residues long. Trimming took off 4 bases at V and 5 bases at J, with 24 bases between the two ends. The germline V gene has CDR1 SGHTS and CDR2 YDEGEE. CDR3 in DNA: TGTGCCAGCAGCCCCATTATTTCTGGGCTGACAGGAACTGAAGCTTTCTTT. Its protein is CASSPIISGLTGTEAFF.

The rearrangement joins TRBV5-6 to TRBJ1-2; 12 bases line up with TRBD1. Losses at the gene ends were 1 base for V and 14 bases for J; bases not matched to a gene: 6. CDR1 and CDR2 (germline): SGHDT, YYEEEE. The CDR3 runs to 13 residues. CDR3 bases: TGTGCCAGCAGCTTGCCGGGACAGGGGGCGAGAACCTTC. Translating it yields CASSLPGQGARTF.

The J gene is TRBJ2-5, the V gene TRBV5-6, with TRBD1 matching over 12 bases. CDR1 SGHDT and CDR2 YYEEEE come from the germline V gene. The CDR3 spans 13 residues. Germline trimming cut 7 bases from V and 4 bases from J; bases unmatched to any gene: 2. The CDR3 coding sequence is TGTGCCAGCGGGACAGGGGGCCGAGAGACCCAGTACTTC. Its protein is CASGTGGRETQYF.

A single count supports this clone. This chain connects TRBV6-2 or TRBV6-3 to TRBJ1-1; D call uncertain. The CDR3 runs 13 residues. The ends were cut back, 6 bases at V and 0 bases at J, with 8 bases in the middle. Germline CDR1 MNHEY, CDR2 SVGEGT. CDR3: CASSPALNTEAFF. Here the CDR3 DNA reads TGTGCCAGCAGCCCGGCTCTGAACACTGAAGCTTTCTTT.

The rearrangement links TRBV15 to TRBJ2-2; tentatively, D is TRBD2 (7 bases). The length of the CDR3 is 15 residues. Trimming removed 4 bases from V and 4 bases from J, with 13 bases in between. The V gene's germline CDR1 is LNHNV and CDR2 YYDKDF (reference sequence). This chain's CDR3 is CATSKGGAGTGELFF. CDR3 nucleotides: TGTGCCACCAGCAAGGGGGGGGCCGGCACCGGGGAGCTGTTTTTT.

The chain joins TRBV27 to TRBJ1-5; D call uncertain. V was shortened by 6 bases and J by 4 bases, with 10 bases between the two germline ends. Germline CDR1 reads MNHEY; CDR2 reads SMNVEV (reference sequence). CDR3 length: 13 residues. Here the CDR3 reads CASSFLGNQPQHF. CDR3 sequence (DNA): TGTGCCAGCAGCTTCCTAGGGAATCAGCCCCAGCATTTT.

The chain links TRBV2 to TRBJ1-5; TRBD1 is a possible D gene (6 bases). The CDR3 loop spans 20 amino acids. Germline V lookup: CDR1 SNHLY, CDR2 FYNNEI. V lost 1 base to trimming and J lost 0 bases, with 22 bases between them. CDR3 protein: CASSEGTIYRDYYSNQPQHF. In DNA form, the CDR3 reads TGTGCCAGCAGTGAAGGGACGATTTACAGGGACTACTATAGCAATCAGCCCCAGCATTTT.

The chain is built from TRBV28 and TRBJ2-2, with D possibly matching TRBD1 (6 bases). V was pared by 7 bases and J by 5 bases, with 14 bases between. There are 14 residues in the CDR3. Germline lookup yields CDR1 MDHEN and CDR2 SYDVKM. CDR3 sequence (DNA): TGTGCCAGCAACGGACAGAAGGGTACCGGGGAGCTGTTTTTT. Translated: CASNGQKGTGELFF. Complete variable domain (other parts from reference TRBV28 and TRBJ2-2): DVKVTQSSRYLVKRTGEKVFLECVQDMDHENMFWYRQDPGLGLRLIYFSYDVKMKEKGDIPEGYSVSREKKERFSLILESASTNQTSMYLCASNGQKGTGELFFGEGSRLTVL.

V gene TRBV28 combines with J gene TRBJ2-7; 8 positions agree with TRBD1. Germline CDR1 MDHEN, CDR2 SYDVKM. Unmatched junction bases numbered 8, after V lost 6 bases and J lost 4 bases. The CDR3 is made up of 14 amino acids. The CDR3 DNA sequence: TGTGCCAGCAGACCACAGGGGGGAAAGTACGAGCAGTACTTC. This translates into CASRPQGGKYEQYF.

This rearrangement joins TRBV5-1 to TRBJ1-6, with a tentative D call TRBD1 (6 bases). CDR1 and CDR2 from the germline V gene are SGHRS and YFSETQ. The CDR3 contains 14 residues. Trimming stripped 0 bases from V and 7 bases from J, with 8 bases between. The CDR3 sequence: CASSLGQGNSPLHF. In DNA form, the CDR3 reads TGCGCCAGCAGCTTGGGCCAGGGGAATTCACCCCTCCACTTT. The full variable domain, with the rest looked up from reference TRBV5-1 and TRBJ1-6, is KAGVTQTPRYLIKTRGQQVTLSCSPISGHRSVSWYQQTPGQGLQFLFEYFSETQRNKGNFPGRFSGRQFSNSRSEMNVSTLELGDSALYLCASSLGQGNSPLHFGNGTRLTVT.

The chain is built from TRBV14 and TRBJ2-7, with no clear D. Deletions cut 0 bases from V and 3 bases from J, with 9 bases between. The CDR3 has 14 amino acids. CDR1 and CDR2 from the germline V gene are SGHDN and FVKESK. DNA for the CDR3: TGTGCCAGCAGCCAAGAGCACAGCTACTACGAGCAGTACTTC. It specifies CASSQEHSYYEQYF.

This sequence joins TRBV9 and TRBJ1-1; perhaps TRBD1 as D (5 bases). Germline CDR1 is SGDLS and CDR2 is YYNGEE. V gave up 6 bases and J gave up 1 base, with 10 bases separating them. CDR3 length equals 13 residues. The chain's CDR3 is CASTEGTNTEAFF. The CDR3 DNA reads TGTGCCAGCACCGAGGGGACGAACACTGAAGCTTTCTTT.

The chain uses TRBV6-5 and TRBJ1-2; a weak D match, TRBD1 (5 bases). CDR1 and CDR2 from the germline V gene are MNHEY and SVGAGI. With 5 bases removed from V and 8 bases from J, the gap between germline ends came to 12 bases. This CDR3 is 12 amino acids long. The DNA for the CDR3 is TGTGCCAGCAGTCGCCAGGGTCGCGGCTACACCTTC. Residues: CASSRQGRGYTF.

The V call is TRBV6-1, the J call TRBJ1-5; tentatively, D is TRBD1 (5 bases). Trimming took 1 base from V and 7 from J, leaving 14 bases between them. Germline loops: CDR1 MNHNS, CDR2 SASEGT. The CDR3 totals 15 residues. CDR3 in amino acids: CASSEGASGDQPQHF. CDR3 nucleotides: TGTGCCAGCAGTGAAGGGGCGTCGGGGGACCAGCCCCAGCATTTT.